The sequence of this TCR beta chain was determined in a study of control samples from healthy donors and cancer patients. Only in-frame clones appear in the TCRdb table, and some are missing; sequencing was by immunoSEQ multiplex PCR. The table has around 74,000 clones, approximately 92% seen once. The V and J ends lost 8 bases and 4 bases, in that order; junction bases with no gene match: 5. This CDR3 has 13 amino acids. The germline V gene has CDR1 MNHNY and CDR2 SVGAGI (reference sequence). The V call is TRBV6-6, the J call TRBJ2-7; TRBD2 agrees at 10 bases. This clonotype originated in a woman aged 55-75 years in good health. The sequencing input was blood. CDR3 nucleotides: TGTGCCAGCCAGACTAGCGGGCTATACGAGCAGTACTTC. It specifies CASQTSGLYEQYF.